This T cell receptor (beta chain) was retrieved from a study of T cells in Graves' hyperthyroidism and ophthalmopathy. Using RNA transcripts as the source, TCR beta CDR3 regions were amplified. Using the HTBI primer set, a first-round RT-PCR was run on the TCR CDR3. TCRdb itself ran the multiplex PCR reads through MiXCR, one entry per CDR3 protein. Of hundreds of thousands of distinct CDR3 sequences listed, over 12% are singletons. Losses at the gene ends were 4 bases for V and 1 base for J; bases not matched to a gene: 1. The CDR3 length is 13 residues. Germline CDR1 is GTSNPN and CDR2 is SVGIG (reference sequence). This clonotype was counted many times. Enrolled ophthalmopathy patients presented with a Clinical Activity Score of at least 3, a NOSPECS grade of at least 4, and disease duration under 3 months. Criteria for exclusion of patients were uncontrolled infection, other autoimmune disease, pregnancy or lactation. PBMCs were sourced from roughly 9.1 ml fresh peripheral blood.

The rearrangement uses TRBV30 and TRBJ2-7; 10 bases map to TRBD2. The TCR was taken from a man aged 50-60 years with Graves' ophthalmopathy. Sequenced sample: blood. Written as DNA, the CDR3 is TGTGCCTGGACGGGACTAGCGTCCTACGAGCAGTACTTC. Its protein product is CAWTGLASYEQYF. The whole variable domain, remainder taken from reference TRBV30 and TRBJ2-7, is SQTIHQWPATLVQPVGSPLSLECTVEGTSNPNLYWYRQAAGRGLQLLFYSVGIGQISSEVPQNLSASRPQDRQFILSSKKLLLSDSGFYLCAWTGLASYEQYFGPGTRLTVT.